These 21 T cell receptor beta chains were sequenced from one sample in a study of T-cell memory formation after mild COVID-19. TCRdb processed the 5' RACE reads anew with MiXCR; each CDR3 protein has one entry. The data contain under 550,000 distinct CDR3 sequences, 15% to 20% of them singletons. Input material: PBMCs or a T cell subset sorted from them (not recorded which). Receptors originate from an adult woman who had mild COVID-19 (a few samples of this study predate the infection). Cell type and time point are not known.

The rearrangement joins TRBV11-3 to TRBJ2-5; D gene ambiguous. This CDR3 contains 14 residues. V dropped 2 bases and J dropped 1 base, with 8 bases sitting between them. The germline V gene encodes CDR1 SGHNT and CDR2 YENEEA. DNA of the CDR3: TGTGCCAGCAGCTTACGGGTAATCCAAGAGACCCAGTACTTC. Translated: CASSLRVIQETQYF. The entire variable domain, with the rest obtained from reference TRBV11-3 and TRBJ2-5, is as follows: EAGVVQSPRYKIIEKKQPVAFWCNPISGHNTLYWYLQNLGQGPELLIRYENEEAVDDSQLPKDRFSAERLKGVDSTLKIQPAELGDSAVYLCASSLRVIQETQYFGPGTRLLVL.

This clonotype was observed many times. This chain joins TRBV5-4 and TRBJ2-1; D is perhaps TRBD2 (6 bases). Germline V gene lookup returns CDR1 SGHNT and CDR2 YYREEE (reference sequence). V lost 2 bases, J lost 6 bases, and 15 bases lay in between. The CDR3 has 15 amino acids. As DNA, the CDR3 is TGTGCCAGCAGCTTTTACGGGAGTATAGGCAATGAGCAGTTCTTC. Its protein product is CASSFYGSIGNEQFF.

This clonotype was picked up many times. J is TRBJ1-4 and V is TRBV5-1; maybe TRBD1 (5 bases). The CDR3 covers 13 residues. Between the trimmed V and J ends, which lost 2 bases and 7 bases, there was a span of 9 bases. The germline V gene encodes CDR1 SGHRS and CDR2 YFSETQ. The chain's CDR3 is CASSFQGGEKLFF. CDR3 DNA sequence: TGCGCCAGCAGCTTCCAGGGAGGTGAAAAACTGTTTTTT.

V and J are TRBV6-5 and TRBJ1-1; the D gene is possibly TRBD1 (6 bases). V was trimmed by 3 bases and J by 4 bases, leaving 12 bases between them. The CDR3 loop spans 14 amino acids. The germline V gene encodes CDR1 MNHEY and CDR2 SVGAGI. In nucleotides, the CDR3 is TGTGCCAGCAGTTATCTTCTGGACAGCACTGAAGCTTTCTTT. Its translation is CASSYLLDSTEAFF.

There are a few counts of this clonotype. This sequence joins TRBV7-6 and TRBJ2-1, with 8 bases lining up with TRBD2. Per the germline V gene, CDR1 is SGHVS and CDR2 is FNYEAQ. This CDR3 is 15 amino acids long. The V and J ends lost 1 base and 9 bases, in that order; junction bases with no gene match: 8. The CDR3 DNA reads TGTGCCAGCAGCTTAGGGGCGGGGGGCGCAGGTGAGCAGTTCTTC. Amino acids: CASSLGAGGAGEQFF.

This clonotype was observed a few times. The chain combines TRBV6-5 with TRBJ1-4; 9 bases map to TRBD1. From germline, CDR1 is MNHEY and CDR2 SVGAGI. This CDR3 is built from 13 residues. V gave up 8 bases and J gave up 5 bases; unmatched junction bases: 3. The CDR3 bases are TGTGCCAGCGCCGGGACAGGGAATGAAAAACTGTTTTTT. Translation gives CASAGTGNEKLFF.

This chain links TRBV15 with TRBJ2-1; D might be TRBD2 (5 bases). Trimming took off 0 bases at V and 5 bases at J, with 11 bases between the two ends. Germline assignment: CDR1 LNHNV and CDR2 YYDKDF (reference sequence). This CDR3 contains 15 residues. CDR3 sequence: CATSRDITRDNEQFF. The CDR3 DNA reads TGTGCCACCAGCAGAGACATTACTAGGGACAATGAGCAGTTCTTC.

The chain has TRBV4-1 and TRBJ1-1; D call uncertain. V was shortened by 4 bases and J by 2 bases, with 14 bases between the two germline ends. The CDR3 is 15 amino acids. Germline V gene sequence: CDR1 MGHRA, CDR2 YSYEKL. CDR3 protein: CASSPSPKVNTEAFF. The DNA of the CDR3 is TGCGCCAGCAGCCCCTCCCCGAAAGTCAACACTGAAGCTTTCTTT.

In this sample, this clonotype turned up a few times. The chain carries TRBV4-1 and TRBJ1-6, with TRBD1 as a possible D gene (6 bases). There are 17 residues in the CDR3. Trimming removed 1 base at V and 9 bases at J, with 19 bases between. CDR1 and CDR2 from the germline V gene are MGHRA and YSYEKL. The CDR3 DNA sequence: TGCGCCAGCAGCCAAGTCGAGGTTCGGGGGCAACCTTCACCCCTCCACTTT. Its protein product is CASSQVEVRGQPSPLHF.

The V gene is TRBV5-1, the J gene TRBJ1-6; tentative D call: TRBD1 (6 bases). Trimming removed 2 bases from V and 6 bases from J, with 9 bases in between. Germline lookup yields CDR1 SGHRS and CDR2 YFSETQ. The CDR3 is 14 residues long. CDR3 amino acids: CASSFGQSNSPLHF. The CDR3 coding sequence is TGCGCCAGCAGCTTCGGACAGTCTAATTCACCCCTCCACTTT.

This clonotype occurred a few times. The gene calls are TRBV12-3 or TRBV12-4 and TRBJ1-1; no clear D gene. Deletions cut 5 bases from V and 0 bases from J, with 19 bases between. The CDR3 totals 17 residues. The CDR3 sequence is CASSPTLFGEVNTEAFF. The CDR3 DNA reads as TGTGCCAGCAGTCCGACACTCTTCGGGGAAGTGAACACTGAAGCTTTCTTT.

V gene TRBV20-1 combines with J gene TRBJ2-7; 9 bases fit TRBD2. The CDR3 spans 15 residues. V lost 3 bases and J lost 3; bases outside the gene matches: 9. Per the germline V gene, CDR1 is DFQATT and CDR2 is SNEGSKA (reference sequence). The CDR3 DNA sequence: TGCAGTGCTAGGGCCGGAGCGGGGGGTTTCTACGAGCAGTACTTC. Translated, it gives CSARAGAGGFYEQYF.

V is TRBV7-2 and J is TRBJ2-1; TRBD2 matches 14 bases. CDR1 is SGHTA and CDR2 is FQGNSA in the germline V gene. This CDR3 is built from 17 residues. The V and J ends lost 5 bases and 15 bases, in that order; junction bases with no gene match: 18. CDR3 amino acids: CASSPRGTGTSGRVSFF. The CDR3 bases are TGTGCCAGCAGCCCAAGGGGTACCGGGACTAGCGGGAGAGTATCGTTCTTC.

V and J are TRBV5-1 and TRBJ2-1, with 7 bases matching TRBD2. Trimming removed 3 bases from V and 4 bases from J; junction bases left unmatched: 10. Germline CDR1 is SGHRS and CDR2 is YFSETQ. The CDR3 covers 16 residues. DNA for the CDR3: TGCGCCAGCAGCTCGGAGTTAGGACTAGGGTACAATGAGCAGTTCTTC. Translation gives CASSSELGLGYNEQFF.

The CDR3 sequence: CASRTIGLAEGEETQYF. The CDR3 DNA reads TGTGCCAGCAGAACCATAGGACTAGCGGAGGGAGAAGAGACCCAGTACTTC. The chain links TRBV6-5 to TRBJ2-5; 10 nucleotides match TRBD2. Germline lookup yields CDR1 MNHEY and CDR2 SVGAGI. This CDR3 has 17 residues. The ends lost 6 bases at V and 3 bases at J; junction bases unmatched: 13.

This clonotype was seen a few times. The chain joins TRBV15 to TRBJ2-2; no firm D call. This CDR3 is 16 amino acids long. Germline loops: CDR1 LNHNV, CDR2 YYDKDF (reference sequence). Trimming removed 7 bases at V and 3 bases at J, with 18 bases between. In DNA form, the CDR3 reads TGTGCCACCAACAAGAACCGTCACCCTTACACCGGGGAGCTGTTTTTT. It specifies CATNKNRHPYTGELFF. The entire variable domain, with the rest obtained from reference TRBV15 and TRBJ2-2, is as follows: DAMVIQNPRYQVTQFGKPVTLSCSQTLNHNVMYWYQQKSSQAPKLLFHYYDKDFNNEADTPDNFQSRRPNTSFCFLDIRSPGLGDTAMYLCATNKNRHPYTGELFFGEGSRLTVL.

The V call is TRBV4-2, the J call TRBJ2-1, with D unresolved. Germline-derived CDR1 and CDR2 are LGHNA and YNFKEQ. The CDR3 totals 19 residues. V lost 1 base and J lost 0, with 19 bases in between. CDR3 sequence (DNA): TGTGCCAGCAGCCAAGCGACTCCCACCACCACCAGCTCCTACAATGAGCAGTTCTTC. Protein product: CASSQATPTTTSSYNEQFF.

The V and J genes are TRBV12-3 or TRBV12-4 and TRBJ2-7, with D uncertain. The CDR3 loop spans 13 amino acids. The V end was cut by 5 bases, the J end by 6 bases, with 14 bases between. The CDR3 DNA follows: TGTGCCAGCAGTGAGACACCTCTGGGCGAGCAGTACTTC. As protein: CASSETPLGEQYF.

V usage is TRBV20-1 and J usage is TRBJ2-7; the D gene could be TRBD1 or TRBD2 (5 bases each). V was clipped by 5 bases and J by 4 bases, with 15 bases between them. Germline CDR1 and CDR2: DFQATT and SNEGSKA (reference sequence). The CDR3 runs 13 residues. The CDR3 nucleotides read TGCAGTGCTCCCGTGGGACGGAAATACGAGCAGTACTTC. It is translated as CSAPVGRKYEQYF.

The chain couples TRBV24-1 to TRBJ2-7; 15 bases line up with TRBD2. CDR1 is KGHDR, CDR2 SFDVKD, per germline. The CDR3 is 15 amino acids. V gave up 2 bases and J gave up 9 bases; unmatched junction bases: 4. CDR3 residues: CATSDWTSGGAVQYF. In DNA, the CDR3 is TGTGCCACCAGTGATTGGACTAGCGGGGGGGCTGTGCAGTACTTC.

This clonotype was seen only a few times. The chain links TRBV10-2 to TRBJ2-1, with D tentatively TRBD2 (5 bases). Trimming shortened V by 4 bases and J by 6 bases, and 7 bases separated the two germline ends. CDR3 size: 12 residues. Per germline, CDR1 WSHSY and CDR2 SAAADI. CDR3 coding DNA: TGCGCCAGCAGTGGAGGGATCAATGAGCAGTTCTTC. Its protein is CASSGGINEQFF.